This TCR beta chain was identified during a study of neurological immune-mediated disorders (dated by TCRdb to between 2017 and 2020). Study-level background: Of the 35 or so multiple sclerosis patients, approximately 31 had relapsing-remitting MS and 3 had secondary progressive MS. Peripheral blood TCR-beta repertoires from patients with HTLV-I-associated myelopathy (HAM/TSP), patients with multiple sclerosis, and healthy controls were compared in the study using UMI-based sequencing. Alongside PBMC samples, the set of about 97 TCR-beta libraries contained longitudinal samples, technical triplicates, and paired CD4+ and CD8+ T-cell subsets that had been sorted. The cohort comprised about 71 subjects: 15 or so HAM/TSP patients, 35 or so multiple sclerosis patients and around 20 healthy controls.

Overall study results and their limits: No identical CDR3 amino acid sequences were found to be shared among expanded clones across subjects, suggesting that TCR-beta repertoires were private in all groups. Repertoires from 18 of 34 MS patients were grouped by phylogenetic analysis into a cluster of related CDR3 sequences, suggesting a possible repertoire-level signature. No association of the MS cluster with clinical or MRI features was observed, and the need for larger cohorts was stated by the authors. TCR clonal expansion was highest in HAM/TSP patients and lowest in MS patients, with MS patients falling below even healthy controls.

Unsorted PBMC libraries were generated from 2 million PBMCs stored in RNAlater at -80 °C until RNA extraction. The multiple sclerosis patients were enrolled in a US clinical protocol that used magnetic resonance imaging to evaluate disease progression. Peripheral blood was subjected to Ficoll-Hypaque density gradient centrifugation to isolate PBMCs, which were then cryopreserved in liquid nitrogen. To synthesize cDNA, template-switch 5'RACE was performed with a primer carrying a 10-nucleotide random unique molecular identifier so that each TCR transcript was tagged. Over 180 million TCR-beta sequences, covering 15-18 subjects, were produced in each sequencing run. The RNeasy kit was used to extract total RNA. Using the KAPA Real-time Library Amplification kit, TCR-beta VDJ regions were amplified with primers for the TCR constant region and the 5'RACE anchor. A first PCR added sample indexes and Illumina adaptors, and a second PCR then raised library yield. The roughly 650 bp TCR product was size-selected on a 2% E-gel SizeSelection system after Ampure bead purification. Before pooling, libraries had their quality checked on a Bioanalyzer, their concentration measured with Qubit, and their quantity determined with the Kapa Library Quantification kit. Libraries were sequenced paired-end 2 x 150 bp on an Illumina HiSeq 2500. To increase sequence diversity, about 24-32% phiX was spiked into each library pool. The study's processing was this. The quality-filtered reads were processed with the UMI-based MiGEC pipeline, whose error correction step removed more than 90% of the raw TCR sequences. IMGT germline references were used for alignment of VDJ genes, and clonotypes were defined by a unique CDR3 amino acid sequence together with V-J genes. VDJtools evaluated clonal expansion, Shannon diversity and CDR3 relatedness (CalcPairwiseDistances, ClusterSamples); CLCbio workbench built phylogenetic trees. Expanded clones were defined as having at least 8 unique UMIs, based on coefficient-of-variation modelling across technical triplicates. Using fastp at Q25 and MiXCR, TCRdb reprocessed the public reads and kept productive beta chains. CDR3 protein sequences are deduplicated, and each keeps its most common genes and DNA. V and J calls and clone size were set by TCRdb, not the authors. The sample yields 39,000 or so distinct CDR3 sequences; approximately 2.4% were counted once. 9.5% to 15% of the sample is held by the ten biggest clonotypes.

Between the V and J ends, shortened by 2 bases and 3 bases respectively, the junction contains 11 bases. The CDR3, cysteine through phenylalanine, is 14 amino acids long. Only the CDR3 portion is preserved as DNA: 42 bases, with reading frame beginning at the first base. As encoded in the germline V gene, CDR1 is MGHDK while CDR2 is SYGVNS. This clonotype has at least ten counts. It lacks a known antigen. No base-level quality is on record; no much larger clone is a single base apart. Sequencing was performed on PBMCs. The receptor chain draws on TRBV25-1 and TRBJ2-7; the D segment is perhaps TRBD1 or TRBD2, each sharing 6 matched bases. The sequence came from a young man with multiple sclerosis. The CDR3 region reads CASSEAGQYYEQYF. The bases are TGTGCCAGCAGTGAAGCGGGACAATACTACGAGCAGTACTTC.